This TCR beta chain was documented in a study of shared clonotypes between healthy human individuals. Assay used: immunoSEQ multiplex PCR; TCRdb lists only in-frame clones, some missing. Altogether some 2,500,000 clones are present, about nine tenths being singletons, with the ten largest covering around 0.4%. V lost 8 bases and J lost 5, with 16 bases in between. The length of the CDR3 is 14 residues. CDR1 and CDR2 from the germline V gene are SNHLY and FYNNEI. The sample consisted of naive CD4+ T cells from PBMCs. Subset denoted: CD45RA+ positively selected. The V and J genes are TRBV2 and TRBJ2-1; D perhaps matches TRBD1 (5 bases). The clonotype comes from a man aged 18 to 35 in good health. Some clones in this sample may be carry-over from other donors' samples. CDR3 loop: CASATAYPHNEQFF. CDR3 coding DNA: TGTGCCAGCGCGACAGCTTATCCCCACAATGAGCAGTTCTTC.